One sample yielded the 32 T cell receptor beta chains listed below, sequenced in a study of T cell repertoires in cytomegalovirus infection. TCRdb itself ran the reads through MiXCR, one entry per CDR3 protein. The table has approximately 1,000,000 distinct CDR3 sequences, around 32% seen once; the top ten hold around an eighth. Their target antigens are unknown. Source: cultured CD8+ T cells from PBMCs, taken from culture after CMV antigen stimulation. These receptors were taken from a human donor in good health (CMV status not recorded). Some clones in this sample may be carry-over from other donors' samples.

This clonotype was observed many times. V usage is TRBV7-6 and J usage is TRBJ2-2, with D unclear. This CDR3 is 17 amino acids long. Trimming removed 5 bases from V and 0 bases from J, with 16 bases in between. Germline lookup yields CDR1 SGHVS and CDR2 FNYEAQ. The CDR3 sequence is CASSRNIQSANTGELFF. CDR3 DNA sequence: TGTGCCAGCAGCCGAAATATACAGAGCGCGAACACCGGGGAGCTGTTTTTT.

This clonotype showed up just a few times. The V call is TRBV7-9, the J call TRBJ1-6; 7 bases are shared with TRBD1. V lost 5 bases to trimming and J lost 8 bases; unmatched junction nucleotides: 9. CDR3 size: 15 residues. CDR1 is SEHNR, CDR2 FQNEAQ, per germline (reference sequence). The CDR3 DNA reads as TGTGCCAGCAGCGAGGACAGGATCGTGGATTCACCCCTCCACTTT. It encodes CASSEDRIVDSPLHF.

The V gene is TRBV5-1, the J gene TRBJ2-7; possible D gene TRBD2, 5 bases. V lost 2 bases to trimming and J lost 3 bases, with 9 bases between them. Germline V gene sequence: CDR1 SGHRS, CDR2 YFSETQ. The CDR3 length is 13 residues. Here the CDR3 reads CASSFRDGYEQYF. Written as DNA, the CDR3 is TGCGCCAGCAGCTTTCGGGATGGCTACGAGCAGTACTTC.

This clonotype was recorded once. The rearrangement joins TRBV12-3 or TRBV12-4 to TRBJ2-7; 7 nucleotides line up with TRBD1. Trimming cost V 6 bases and J 3 bases; bases outside gene matches: 8. CDR3 length equals 14 residues. CDR3 coding DNA: TGTGCCAGCAGCAGCCGGGACAGTTTCTACGAGCAGTACTTC. Translation gives CASSSRDSFYEQYF.

The rearrangement uses TRBV20-1 and TRBJ2-5; D unclear. Deletions cut 1 base from V and 1 base from J, with 7 bases between. The CDR3 runs 13 residues. CDR1 and CDR2 (germline): DFQATT, SNEGSKA (reference sequence). CDR3 protein: CSARVLTQETQYF. The CDR3 DNA is TGCAGTGCTAGAGTCCTCACCCAAGAGACCCAGTACTTC.

The chain combines TRBV2 with TRBJ1-4; D perhaps matches TRBD1 (5 bases). Looked up from germline, CDR1 is SNHLY and CDR2 is FYNNEI. The CDR3 sequence is 12 residues long. V was clipped by 10 bases and J by 6 bases, with 12 bases between them. CDR3 protein: CATPGVDEKLFF. DNA for the CDR3: TGTGCCACCCCGGGGGTCGATGAAAAACTGTTTTTT.

This clonotype has only a few counts. This chain connects TRBV4-2 to TRBJ1-2, with 7 bases identical to TRBD1. The CDR3 has 14 residues. After removal of 3 bases from V and 4 bases from J, the junction contained 5 bases not matched to a gene. Germline V gene sequence: CDR1 LGHNA, CDR2 YNFKEQ. The CDR3 coding sequence is TGTGCCAGCAGCCACCAGGGACAGTCCTATGGCTACACCTTC. Its protein is CASSHQGQSYGYTF.

This clonotype showed up just a few times. The CDR3 bases are TGTGCCGCCAAAGATGAGTACACTGAAGCTTTCTTT. It encodes CAAKDEYTEAFF. The chain joins TRBV18 to TRBJ1-1; D call uncertain. V lost 11 bases and J 3 bases, leaving 13 bases between the germline ends. The CDR3 is 12 residues long. Germline assignment: CDR1 KGHSH and CDR2 LQKENI.

The rearrangement joins TRBV2 to TRBJ2-7; no clear D gene. Germline V gene sequence: CDR1 SNHLY, CDR2 FYNNEI. The V and J ends lost 7 bases and 6 bases respectively, with 7 bases between them. CDR3 size: 10 residues. CDR3 nucleotides: TGTGCCAGCATTGCGAGCGAGCAGTACGTC. It codes for CASIASEQYV.

This sequence joins TRBV5-1 and TRBJ1-6; possible D gene TRBD1, 6 bases. Germline CDR1 reads SGHRS; CDR2 reads YFSETQ. Trimming took 3 bases from V and 8 from J, leaving 12 bases between them. CDR3 length: 14 residues. The CDR3 here is CASSWQGLDSPLHF. The CDR3 DNA follows: TGCGCCAGCAGCTGGCAGGGGTTGGATTCACCCCTCCACTTT. The complete variable domain, with remaining parts taken from reference TRBV5-1 and TRBJ1-6, reads KAGVTQTPRYLIKTRGQQVTLSCSPISGHRSVSWYQQTPGQGLQFLFEYFSETQRNKGNFPGRFSGRQFSNSRSEMNVSTLELGDSALYLCASSWQGLDSPLHFGNGTRLTVT.

The chain is built from TRBV7-9 and TRBJ2-5; the match to TRBD2 covers 11 bases. The germline V gene has CDR1 SEHNR and CDR2 FQNEAQ (reference sequence). V dropped 5 bases and J dropped 1; count of bases not matched to a gene: 6. The CDR3 loop spans 16 amino acids. For the CDR3, the DNA is TGTGCCAGCAGCACCCTGACTAGCGGGGTCCAAGAGACCCAGTACTTC. This codes for CASSTLTSGVQETQYF.

This clonotype was counted ten times or more. This rearrangement joins TRBV7-6 to TRBJ2-7, with 7 bases matching TRBD1. The V segment lost 4 bases and the J segment 0 bases; nucleotides outside the gene matches: 6. CDR3 length: 15 amino acids. Germline CDR1 is SGHVS and CDR2 is FNYEAQ. The CDR3 DNA sequence: TGTGCCAGCAGCTCAAGGACAGGTTACTCCTACGAGCAGTACTTC. Amino acids: CASSSRTGYSYEQYF.

This clonotype was recorded a few times. The chain uses TRBV12-3 or TRBV12-4 and TRBJ2-2; D remains ambiguous. Trimming took 5 bases from V and 3 from J, leaving 4 bases between them. The length of the CDR3 is 12 residues. The CDR3 DNA sequence: TGTGCCAGCAGTAGATACACCGGGGAGCTGTTTTTT. This sequence encodes CASSRYTGELFF.

Details on this clonotype: Just one base apart from a much larger clone, this may be a read error. The chain has TRBV7-2 and TRBJ1-2; the D gene is possibly TRBD1 (5 bases). CDR3 length equals 15 residues. Between the trimmed V and J ends, which lost 5 bases and 8 bases, there was a span of 21 bases. In germline, CDR1 is SGHTA, CDR2 FQGNSA. The CDR3 here is CTSSPYGADGRGYTF. In DNA, the CDR3 is TGTACCAGCAGCCCCTACGGGGCAGATGGTAGGGGCTACACCTTC.

This chain uses TRBV19 with TRBJ1-5; D may be TRBD1 (5 bases). Trimming took off 7 bases at V and 4 bases at J, with 14 bases between the two ends. Germline CDR1 reads LNHDA; CDR2 reads SQIVND (reference sequence). The CDR3 is 14 amino acids. This CDR3 is CASKEQVKNQPQHF. CDR3 DNA sequence: TGTGCCAGTAAAGAACAGGTAAAGAATCAGCCCCAGCATTTT.

This clonotype was found many times. The rearrangement uses TRBV7-6 and TRBJ2-1, with a possible D match to TRBD2 (6 bases). V was trimmed by 5 bases and J by 1 base, leaving 9 bases between them. Germline values: CDR1 SGHVS, CDR2 FNYEAQ. The CDR3 sequence is 14 residues long. The CDR3 loop is CASSHSGSYNEQFF. DNA for the CDR3: TGTGCCAGCAGCCATAGCGGATCCTACAATGAGCAGTTCTTC.

Many counts were recorded for this clonotype. The chain combines TRBV18 with TRBJ2-3; D not certain. V was cut by 0 bases and J by 2 bases, with 3 bases left in between. CDR3 size: 13 residues. Germline V gene lookup returns CDR1 KGHSH and CDR2 LQKENI. DNA of the CDR3: TGTGCCAGCTCACCACCCTACACAGATACGCAGTATTTT. As protein: CASSPPYTDTQYF. Based on the CDR3 plus reference TRBV18 and TRBJ2-3, the full variable domain is NAGVMQNPRHLVRRRGQEARLRCSPMKGHSHVYWYRQLPEEGLKFMVYLQKENIIDESGMPKERFSAEFPKEGPSILRIQQVVRGDSAAYFCASSPPYTDTQYFGPGTRLTVL.

This clonotype was seen more than once but under ten times. The rearrangement joins TRBV19 to TRBJ1-1; maybe TRBD1 (5 bases). CDR1 is LNHDA and CDR2 is SQIVND in the germline V gene (reference sequence). This CDR3 is built from 15 residues. Deletions cut 11 bases from V and 0 bases from J, with 19 bases between. As DNA, the CDR3 is TGTGCCTCCAACCCGCGGACGGACATGAACACTGAAGCTTTCTTT. It specifies CASNPRTDMNTEAFF.

This clonotype has just a few counts. This chain connects TRBV6-6 to TRBJ2-1; 7 nucleotides agree with TRBD1. V shed 2 bases and J 0 bases; nucleotides not matched to a gene: 10. Looked up from germline, CDR1 is MNHNY and CDR2 is SVGAGI (reference sequence). The CDR3 sequence is 18 residues long. In DNA form, the CDR3 reads TGTGCCAGCAGTTACCGCATTCCGGGACAGAGCTCCTACAATGAGCAGTTCTTC. Residues: CASSYRIPGQSSYNEQFF.

In its sample, this clonotype was seen a few times. The rearrangement uses TRBV12-3 or TRBV12-4 and TRBJ2-1; D may be TRBD1 (6 bases). This CDR3 has 15 residues. V lost 3 bases to trimming and J lost 12 bases, with 21 bases between them. CDR3 residues: CASSFRMTAQGGQFF. The DNA of the CDR3 is TGTGCCAGCAGTTTTAGAATGACCGCCCAAGGGGGGCAGTTCTTC.

The CDR3 DNA reads as TGTGCCAGCAGTTTGACCCACGAAGATTATAGCAATCAGCCCCAGCATTTT. Its protein product is CASSLTHEDYSNQPQHF. This chain links TRBV27 with TRBJ1-5, with no clear D. Germline lookup yields CDR1 MNHEY and CDR2 SMNVEV (reference sequence). V was clipped by 3 bases and J by 0 bases, with 15 bases between them. The CDR3 is made up of 17 amino acids.

Many counts were recorded for this clonotype. The rearrangement joins TRBV7-2 to TRBJ1-2; possible D gene TRBD1, 5 bases. This CDR3 has 15 residues. The V end lost 0 bases, the J end lost 1 base, and 9 bases lay between the germline ends. Germline values: CDR1 SGHTA, CDR2 FQGNSA. Here the CDR3 reads CASSLAGGSNYGYTF. The CDR3 coding sequence is TGTGCCAGCAGCTTAGCCGGGGGGAGTAACTATGGCTACACCTTC.

The V call is TRBV28, the J call TRBJ2-7; the D gene could be TRBD1 or TRBD2 (5 bases each). Trimming cost V 5 bases and J 7 bases, with 15 bases left between them. The CDR3 is 13 residues long. Germline V gives CDR1 MDHEN, CDR2 SYDVKM. CDR3 loop: CASSPIYGGEQYV. The CDR3 DNA reads as TGTGCCAGCAGTCCCATTTATGGGGGTGAGCAGTACGTC.

J is TRBJ1-2 and V is TRBV6-2 or TRBV6-3; TRBD1 agrees at 7 bases. CDR1 and CDR2 from the germline V gene are MNHEY and SVGEGT. J lost 0 bases, V lost 0 bases, and 1 base had no gene match. The CDR3 contains 15 residues. The CDR3 bases are TGTGCCAGCAGTTACTCGGACAGGTCTAACTATGGCTACACCTTC. Translated: CASSYSDRSNYGYTF.

The table lists this clonotype with a few counts. This sequence joins TRBV12-3 or TRBV12-4 and TRBJ1-2, with D maybe TRBD1 (6 bases). The CDR3 is made up of 14 amino acids. V was cut by 5 bases and J by 8 bases, with 18 bases left in between. CDR3 nucleotides: TGTGCCAGCAGTCTACGACACTGGGGGCAAGGCTACACCTTC. It encodes CASSLRHWGQGYTF.

This clonotype was seen a few times. This sequence joins TRBV7-9 and TRBJ2-1; 8 positions agree with TRBD1. This CDR3 region has 16 residues. In germline, CDR1 is SEHNR, CDR2 FQNEAQ (reference sequence). V was pared by 4 bases and J by 1 base, with 6 bases of the junction left unmatched. The CDR3 is CASSSDRGWSYNEQFF. The CDR3 DNA is TGTGCCAGCAGCTCCGACAGGGGTTGGTCCTACAATGAGCAGTTCTTC.

This clonotype occurred a few times. The chain employs TRBV6-1 and TRBJ2-3; TRBD2 might be the D (5 bases). Germline V CDR1 and CDR2: MNHNS, SASEGT. This CDR3 comprises 16 residues. Trimming shortened V by 2 bases and J by 0 bases, and 12 bases separated the two germline ends. CDR3 in amino acids: CASSEYETTSTDTQYF. In nucleotides, the CDR3 is TGTGCCAGCAGTGAATACGAGACTACCAGCACAGATACGCAGTATTTT.

This chain uses TRBV6-5 with TRBJ1-4; 7 positions match TRBD1. There are 14 residues in the CDR3. The V gene end was trimmed by 6 bases and the J gene end by 8 bases; junction bases not matched to a gene: 9. Germline CDR1 reads MNHEY; CDR2 reads SVGAGI. In DNA, the CDR3 is TGTGCCAGCAGGTCGACAGGGATGGACGAAAAACTGTTTTTT. It encodes CASRSTGMDEKLFF.

The chain uses TRBV15 and TRBJ1-6; 7 bases are shared with TRBD1. This CDR3 spans 14 amino acids. The ends lost 8 bases at V and 9 bases at J; junction bases unmatched: 10. The germline gives CDR1 LNHNV, CDR2 YYDKDF (reference sequence). The CDR3 loop reads CATCSGGSSSPLHF. Here the CDR3 DNA reads TGTGCCACCTGTTCAGGGGGTAGTAGTTCACCCCTCCACTTT.

The rearrangement uses TRBV27 and TRBJ2-2; tentative D call: TRBD1 (7 bases). Germline CDR1 reads MNHEY; CDR2 reads SMNVEV (reference sequence). V shed 8 bases and J shed 5 bases, with 15 bases lying between them. The CDR3 extends over 14 amino acids. The CDR3 bases are TGTGCCAGCCGGCGGGGACAGTTGACCGGGGAGCTGTTTTTT. Translating gives CASRRGQLTGELFF.

The chain carries TRBV4-2 and TRBJ1-2; D call uncertain. This CDR3 comprises 11 residues. Germline V gene lookup returns CDR1 LGHNA and CDR2 YNFKEQ. Trimming removed 1 base from V and 14 bases from J, with 11 bases in between. The CDR3 DNA is TGTGCCAGCAGCCAAGGATCCCAGGTGACCTTC. Its protein is CASSQGSQVTF.

CDR3 amino acids: CASSLSGQGIHEQFF. In DNA form, the CDR3 reads TGTGCCAGCAGCTTATCGGGACAGGGTATCCATGAGCAGTTCTTC. The rearrangement links TRBV7-6 to TRBJ2-1; TRBD1 agrees at 9 bases. Losses at the gene ends were 2 bases for V and 8 bases for J; bases not matched to a gene: 7. Germline loops: CDR1 SGHVS, CDR2 FNYEAQ. CDR3 length equals 15 residues.